Reported below is one TCR beta chain. The V segment lost 1 base and the J segment 3 bases; nucleotides outside the gene matches: 4. The germline CDR1 and CDR2 sequences are SEHNR and FQNEAQ (reference sequence). This CDR3 region has 15 residues. The data were taken from a study of control samples from healthy donors and cancer patients. Sequenced by immunoSEQ multiplex PCR; TCRdb stores in-frame clones only, minus some. The data show 40,000 to 50,000 clones, with roughly 93% seen just once and 20% to 30% held by the top ten. This receptor was taken from a woman in her fifties or sixties with head and neck cancer. Sequencing was done on a sample of PBMCs. V and J are TRBV7-9 and TRBJ1-1; 8 positions match TRBD1. The CDR3 nucleotides are TGTGCCAGCAGCTTAGTACAGGGGGTTGACACTGAAGCTTTCTTT. It translates to CASSLVQGVDTEAFF.